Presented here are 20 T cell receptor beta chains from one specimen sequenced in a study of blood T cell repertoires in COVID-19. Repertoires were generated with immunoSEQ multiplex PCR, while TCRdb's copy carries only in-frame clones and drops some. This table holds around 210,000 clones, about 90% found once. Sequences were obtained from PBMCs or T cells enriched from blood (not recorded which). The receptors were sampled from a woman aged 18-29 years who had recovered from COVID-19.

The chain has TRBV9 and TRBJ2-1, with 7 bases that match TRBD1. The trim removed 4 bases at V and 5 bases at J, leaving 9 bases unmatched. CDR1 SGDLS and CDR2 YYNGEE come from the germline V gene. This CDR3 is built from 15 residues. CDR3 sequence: CASSPGQIRNNEQFF. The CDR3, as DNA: TGTGCCAGCAGCCCGGGACAGATAAGGAACAATGAGCAGTTCTTC.

CDR3: CASSQKPGLAPSNTGELFF. CDR3 nucleotides: TGTGCCAGCAGCCAAAAGCCGGGACTAGCGCCTTCAAACACCGGGGAGCTGTTTTTT. The genes are TRBV13 and TRBJ2-2, with 10 bases aligning to TRBD2. This CDR3 has 19 amino acids. Germline CDR1 is PRHDT and CDR2 is FYEKMQ (reference sequence). V shed 5 bases, J shed 2 bases, and the junction held 14 bases outside the gene matches. Filled out from reference TRBV13 and TRBJ2-2, the complete variable domain reads AAGVIQSPRHLIKEKRETATLKCYPIPRHDTVYWYQQGPGQDPQFLISFYEKMQSDKGSIPDRFSAQQFSDYHSELNMSSLELGDSALYFCASSQKPGLAPSNTGELFFGEGSRLTVL.

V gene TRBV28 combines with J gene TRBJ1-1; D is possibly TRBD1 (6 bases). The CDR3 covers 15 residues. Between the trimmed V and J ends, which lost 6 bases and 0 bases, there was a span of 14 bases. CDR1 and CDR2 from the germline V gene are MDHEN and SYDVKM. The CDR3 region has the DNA TGTGCCAGCAGCCCCGGACAGTATATGAACACTGAAGCTTTCTTT. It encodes CASSPGQYMNTEAFF.

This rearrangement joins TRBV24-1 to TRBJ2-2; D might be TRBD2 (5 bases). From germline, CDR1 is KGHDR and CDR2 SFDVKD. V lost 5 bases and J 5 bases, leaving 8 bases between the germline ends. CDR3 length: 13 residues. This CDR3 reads CATSGRETGELFF. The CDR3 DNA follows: TGTGCCACCAGTGGAAGGGAGACCGGGGAGCTGTTTTTT.

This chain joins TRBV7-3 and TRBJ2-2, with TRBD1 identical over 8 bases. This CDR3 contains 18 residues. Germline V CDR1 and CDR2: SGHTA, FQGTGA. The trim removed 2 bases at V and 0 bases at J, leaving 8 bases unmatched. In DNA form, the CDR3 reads TGTGCCAGCAGCTTACGATCGACAGGGGAACCGAACACCGGGGAGCTGTTTTTT. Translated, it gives CASSLRSTGEPNTGELFF.

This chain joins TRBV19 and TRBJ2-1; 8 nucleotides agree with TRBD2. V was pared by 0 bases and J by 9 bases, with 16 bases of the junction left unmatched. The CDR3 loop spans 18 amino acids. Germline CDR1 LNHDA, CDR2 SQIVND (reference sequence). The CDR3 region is CASSIDLRGGAVRAEQFF. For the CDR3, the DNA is TGTGCCAGTAGTATAGATCTTCGGGGGGGAGCGGTCCGGGCTGAGCAGTTCTTC.

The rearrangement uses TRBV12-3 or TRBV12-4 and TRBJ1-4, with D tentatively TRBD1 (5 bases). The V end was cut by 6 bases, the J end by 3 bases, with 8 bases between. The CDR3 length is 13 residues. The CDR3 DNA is TGTGCCAGCAGAGACAGTCCTAATGAAAAACTGTTTTTT. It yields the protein CASRDSPNEKLFF.

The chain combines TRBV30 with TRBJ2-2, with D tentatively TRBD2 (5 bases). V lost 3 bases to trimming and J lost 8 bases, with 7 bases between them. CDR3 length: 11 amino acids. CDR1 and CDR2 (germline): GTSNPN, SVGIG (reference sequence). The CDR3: CAWRRGGELFF. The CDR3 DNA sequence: TGTGCCTGGAGACGGGGAGGGGAGCTGTTTTTT. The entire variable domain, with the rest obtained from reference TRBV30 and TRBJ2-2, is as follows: SQTIHQWPATLVQPVGSPLSLECTVEGTSNPNLYWYRQAAGRGLQLLFYSVGIGQISSEVPQNLSASRPQDRQFILSSKKLLLSDSGFYLCAWRRGGELFFGEGSRLTVL.

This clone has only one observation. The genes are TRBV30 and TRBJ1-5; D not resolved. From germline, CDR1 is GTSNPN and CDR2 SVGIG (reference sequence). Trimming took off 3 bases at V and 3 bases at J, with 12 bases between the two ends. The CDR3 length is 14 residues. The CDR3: CAWRSGESNQPQHF. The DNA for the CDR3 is TGTGCCTGGAGGTCCGGGGAGTCCAATCAGCCCCAGCATTTT.

The CDR3 spells CASRDRARSPLHF. CDR3 bases: TGTGCCAGCAGGGACAGGGCTCGGTCACCCCTCCACTTT. The J gene is TRBJ1-6, the V gene TRBV6-5; TRBD1 agrees at 8 bases. Germline V gene sequence: CDR1 MNHEY, CDR2 SVGAGI. The ends lost 6 bases at V and 10 bases at J; junction bases unmatched: 5. This CDR3 has 13 amino acids.

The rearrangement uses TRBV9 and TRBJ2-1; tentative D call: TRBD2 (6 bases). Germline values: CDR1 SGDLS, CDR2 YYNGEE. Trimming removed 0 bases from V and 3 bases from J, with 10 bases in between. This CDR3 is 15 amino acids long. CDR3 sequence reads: CASSVETRVYNEQFF. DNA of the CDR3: TGTGCCAGCAGCGTAGAGACTAGAGTCTACAATGAGCAGTTCTTC.

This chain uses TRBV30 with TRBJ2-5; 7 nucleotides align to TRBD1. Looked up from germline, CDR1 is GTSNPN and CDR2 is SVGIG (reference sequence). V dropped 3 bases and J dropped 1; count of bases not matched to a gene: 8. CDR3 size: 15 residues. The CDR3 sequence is CAWSSWSGGQETQYF. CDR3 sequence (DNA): TGTGCCTGGAGCTCATGGTCAGGGGGCCAAGAGACCCAGTACTTC. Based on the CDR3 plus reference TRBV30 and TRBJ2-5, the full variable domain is SQTIHQWPATLVQPVGSPLSLECTVEGTSNPNLYWYRQAAGRGLQLLFYSVGIGQISSEVPQNLSASRPQDRQFILSSKKLLLSDSGFYLCAWSSWSGGQETQYFGPGTRLLVL.

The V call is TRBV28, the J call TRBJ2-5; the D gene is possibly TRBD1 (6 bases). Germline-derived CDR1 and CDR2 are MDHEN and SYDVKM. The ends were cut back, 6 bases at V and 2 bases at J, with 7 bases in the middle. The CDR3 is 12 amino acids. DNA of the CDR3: TGTGCCAGCAGACAGGGACAAGAGACCCAGTACTTC. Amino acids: CASRQGQETQYF.

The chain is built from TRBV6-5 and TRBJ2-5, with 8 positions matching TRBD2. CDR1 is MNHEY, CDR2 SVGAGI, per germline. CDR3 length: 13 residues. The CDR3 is CAMGLGVGETQYF. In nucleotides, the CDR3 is TGTGCGATGGGACTAGGGGTCGGGGAGACCCAGTACTTC.

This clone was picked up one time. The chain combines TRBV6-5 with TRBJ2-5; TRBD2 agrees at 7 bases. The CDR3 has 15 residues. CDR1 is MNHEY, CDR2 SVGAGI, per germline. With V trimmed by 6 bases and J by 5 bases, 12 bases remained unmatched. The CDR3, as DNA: TGTGCCAGCAGCCGCACCAGCGGGGAGAGGGAGACCCAGTACTTC. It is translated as CASSRTSGERETQYF.

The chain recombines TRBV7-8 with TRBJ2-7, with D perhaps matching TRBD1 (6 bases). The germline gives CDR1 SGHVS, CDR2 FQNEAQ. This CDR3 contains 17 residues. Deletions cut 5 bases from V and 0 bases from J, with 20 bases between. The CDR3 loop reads CASSRTSGARSSYEQYF. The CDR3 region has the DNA TGTGCCAGCAGCCGCACGTCAGGGGCCCGGAGCTCCTACGAGCAGTACTTC. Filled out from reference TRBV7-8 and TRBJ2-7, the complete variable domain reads GAGVSQSPRYKVAKRGQDVALRCDPISGHVSLFWYQQALGQGPEFLTYFQNEAQLDKSGLPSDRFFAERPEGSVSTLKIQRTQQEDSAVYLCASSRTSGARSSYEQYFGPGTRLTVT.

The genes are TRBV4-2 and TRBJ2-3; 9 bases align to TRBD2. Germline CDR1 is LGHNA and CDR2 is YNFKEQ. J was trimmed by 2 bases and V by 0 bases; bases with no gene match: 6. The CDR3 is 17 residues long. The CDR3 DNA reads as TGTGCCAGCAGCCAAGAGAGACTAGCGGAGGTCACAGATACGCAGTATTTT. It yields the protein CASSQERLAEVTDTQYF.

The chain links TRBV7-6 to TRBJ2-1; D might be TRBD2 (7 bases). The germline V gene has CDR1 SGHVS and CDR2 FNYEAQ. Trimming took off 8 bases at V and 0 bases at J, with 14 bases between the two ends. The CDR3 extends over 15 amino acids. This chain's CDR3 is CASAKGEGSYNEQFF. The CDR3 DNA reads TGTGCCAGCGCAAAGGGGGAGGGCTCCTACAATGAGCAGTTCTTC.

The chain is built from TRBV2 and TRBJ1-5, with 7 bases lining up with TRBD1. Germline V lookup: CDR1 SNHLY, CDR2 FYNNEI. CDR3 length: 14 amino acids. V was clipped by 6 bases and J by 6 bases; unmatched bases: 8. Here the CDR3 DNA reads TGTGCCAGCAGCCCTAGACAGGGTAGTCAGCCCCAGCATTTT. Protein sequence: CASSPRQGSQPQHF.

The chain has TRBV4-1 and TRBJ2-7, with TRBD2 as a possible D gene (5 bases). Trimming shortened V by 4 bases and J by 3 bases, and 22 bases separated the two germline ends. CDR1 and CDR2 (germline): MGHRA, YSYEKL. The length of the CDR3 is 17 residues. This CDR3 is CASSLLSGPAEYYEQYF. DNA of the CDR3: TGCGCCAGCAGCCTTCTCTCCGGTCCAGCGGAGTACTACGAGCAGTACTTC.